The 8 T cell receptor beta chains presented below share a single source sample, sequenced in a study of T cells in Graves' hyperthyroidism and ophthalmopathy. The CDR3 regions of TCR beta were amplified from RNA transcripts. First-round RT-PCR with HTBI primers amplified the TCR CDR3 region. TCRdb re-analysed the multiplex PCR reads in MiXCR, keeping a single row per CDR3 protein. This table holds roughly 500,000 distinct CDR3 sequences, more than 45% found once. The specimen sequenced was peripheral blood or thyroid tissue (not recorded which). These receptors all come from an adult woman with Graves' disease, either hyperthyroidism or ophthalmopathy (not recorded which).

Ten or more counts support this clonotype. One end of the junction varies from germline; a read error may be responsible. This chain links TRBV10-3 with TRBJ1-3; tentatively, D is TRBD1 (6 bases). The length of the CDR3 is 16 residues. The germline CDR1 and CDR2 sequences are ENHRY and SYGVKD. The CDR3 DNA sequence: TGTGCCGTCAGTGACTCCTCAAGGGGGAGTGGAAACACCATATATTTT. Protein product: CAVSDSSRGSGNTIYF.

CDR3 in amino acids: CASSSRRVGWGARTEAFF. The CDR3 nucleotides are TGTGCCAGCAGTTCAAGGAGGGTCGGATGGGGAGCGAGGACTGAAGCTTTCTTT. This chain connects TRBV27 to TRBJ1-1; D gene ambiguous. V lost 4 bases and J lost 5, with 26 bases in between. The germline V gene has CDR1 MNHEY and CDR2 SMNVEV (reference sequence). The CDR3 totals 18 residues.

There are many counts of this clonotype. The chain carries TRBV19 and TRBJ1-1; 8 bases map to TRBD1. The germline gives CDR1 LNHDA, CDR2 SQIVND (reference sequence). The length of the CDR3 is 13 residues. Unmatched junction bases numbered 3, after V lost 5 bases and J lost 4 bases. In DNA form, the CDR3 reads TGTGCCAGTAGTGGACAGGGTGGCACTGAAGCTTTCTTT. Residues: CASSGQGGTEAFF.

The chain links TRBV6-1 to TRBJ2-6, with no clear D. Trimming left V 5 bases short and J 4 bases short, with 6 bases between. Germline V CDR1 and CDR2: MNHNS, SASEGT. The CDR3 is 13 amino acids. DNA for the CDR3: TGTGCCAGCAGTAGCGTCGGGGCCAACGTCCTGACTTTC. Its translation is CASSSVGANVLTF.

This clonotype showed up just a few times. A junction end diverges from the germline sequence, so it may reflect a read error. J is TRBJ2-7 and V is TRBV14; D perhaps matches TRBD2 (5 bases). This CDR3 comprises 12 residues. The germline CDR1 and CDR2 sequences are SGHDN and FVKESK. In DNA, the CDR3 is TGTGCCAGCAGCCTTGGGAGCTACGAGCAGTGCTTC. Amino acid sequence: CASSLGSYEQCF.

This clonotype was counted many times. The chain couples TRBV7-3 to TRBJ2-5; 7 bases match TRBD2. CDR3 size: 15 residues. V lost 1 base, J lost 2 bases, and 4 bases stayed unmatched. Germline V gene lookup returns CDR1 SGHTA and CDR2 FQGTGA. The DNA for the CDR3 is TGTGCCAGCAGCTTAATGGCTAGCGGTCAAGAGACCCAGTACTTC. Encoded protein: CASSLMASGQETQYF.

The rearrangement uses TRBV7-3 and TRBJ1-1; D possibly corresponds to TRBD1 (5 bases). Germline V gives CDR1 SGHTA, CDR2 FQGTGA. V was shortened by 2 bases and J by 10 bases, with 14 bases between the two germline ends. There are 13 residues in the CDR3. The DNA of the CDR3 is TGTGCCAGCAGCTTACGACGCGGGGCGCGAGCTTTCTTT. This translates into CASSLRRGARAFF. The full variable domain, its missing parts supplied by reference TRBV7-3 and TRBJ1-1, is GAGVSQTPSNKVTEKGKYVELRCDPISGHTALYWYRQSLGQGPEFLIYFQGTGAADDSGLPNDRFFAVRPEGSVSTLKIQRTERGDSAVYLCASSLRRGARAFFGQGTRLTVV.

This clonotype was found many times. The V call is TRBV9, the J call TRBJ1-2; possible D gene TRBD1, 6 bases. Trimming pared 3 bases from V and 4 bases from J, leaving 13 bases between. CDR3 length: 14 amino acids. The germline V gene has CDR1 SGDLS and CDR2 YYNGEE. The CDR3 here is CASSGGPGAYGYTF. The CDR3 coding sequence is TGTGCCAGCAGCGGGGGGCCGGGGGCCTATGGCTACACCTTC.